Reported below is one TCR beta chain. The antigen is undetermined. Trimming pared 11 bases from V and 7 bases from J, leaving 18 bases between. The CDR3 has 13 amino acids. CDR1 is LNHDA, CDR2 SQIVND, per germline (reference sequence). The data belong to a study of T cell responses to AZD1222 COVID-19 vaccine. Using immunoSEQ multiplex PCR, the repertoire was profiled, and TCRdb retains in-frame clones only, with some absent. The repertoire holds some 150,000 clones, with about 87% as singletons. Broader study findings: Donors were mostly white British, more females; clonal diversity possibly underestimated.

The chain is built from TRBV19 and TRBJ1-5; D gene uncertain. The TCR originated in an adult in good health. The source material was peripheral blood, sampled on day 0 of AZD1222 vaccination. The DNA for the CDR3 is TGTGCCGGCTCGAGAGGACGCGAACAGCCCCAGCATTTT. The encoded protein is CAGSRGREQPQHF.